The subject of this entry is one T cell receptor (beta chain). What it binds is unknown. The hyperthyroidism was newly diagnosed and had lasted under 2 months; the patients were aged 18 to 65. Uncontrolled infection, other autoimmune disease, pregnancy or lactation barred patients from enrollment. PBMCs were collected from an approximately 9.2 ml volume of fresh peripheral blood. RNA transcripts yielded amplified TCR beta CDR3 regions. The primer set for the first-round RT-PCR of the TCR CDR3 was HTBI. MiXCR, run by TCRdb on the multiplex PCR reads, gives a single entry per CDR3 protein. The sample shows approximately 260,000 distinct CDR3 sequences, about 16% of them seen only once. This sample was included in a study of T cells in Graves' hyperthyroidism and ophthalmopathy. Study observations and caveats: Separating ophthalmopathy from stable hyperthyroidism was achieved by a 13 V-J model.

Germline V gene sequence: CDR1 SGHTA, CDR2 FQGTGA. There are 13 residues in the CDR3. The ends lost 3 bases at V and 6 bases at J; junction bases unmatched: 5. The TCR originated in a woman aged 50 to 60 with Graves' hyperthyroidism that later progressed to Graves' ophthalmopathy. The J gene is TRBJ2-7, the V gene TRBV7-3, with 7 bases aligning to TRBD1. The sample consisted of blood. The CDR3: CASSLGQRGEQYF. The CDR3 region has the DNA TGTGCCAGCAGCTTGGGACAGAGGGGCGAGCAGTACTTC.